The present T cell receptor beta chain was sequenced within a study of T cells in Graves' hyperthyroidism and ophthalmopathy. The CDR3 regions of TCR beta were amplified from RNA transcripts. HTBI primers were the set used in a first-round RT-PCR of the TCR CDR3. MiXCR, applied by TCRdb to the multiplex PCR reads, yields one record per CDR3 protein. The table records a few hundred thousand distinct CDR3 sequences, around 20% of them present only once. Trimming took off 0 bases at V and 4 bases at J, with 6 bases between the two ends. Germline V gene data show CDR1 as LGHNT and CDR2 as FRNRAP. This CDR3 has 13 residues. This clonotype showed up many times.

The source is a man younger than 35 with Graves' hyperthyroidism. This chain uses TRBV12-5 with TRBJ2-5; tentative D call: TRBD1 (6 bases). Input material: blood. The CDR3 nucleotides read TGTGCTAGTGGTTTGGTAGGGGGAGAGACCCAGTACTTC. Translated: CASGLVGGETQYF.